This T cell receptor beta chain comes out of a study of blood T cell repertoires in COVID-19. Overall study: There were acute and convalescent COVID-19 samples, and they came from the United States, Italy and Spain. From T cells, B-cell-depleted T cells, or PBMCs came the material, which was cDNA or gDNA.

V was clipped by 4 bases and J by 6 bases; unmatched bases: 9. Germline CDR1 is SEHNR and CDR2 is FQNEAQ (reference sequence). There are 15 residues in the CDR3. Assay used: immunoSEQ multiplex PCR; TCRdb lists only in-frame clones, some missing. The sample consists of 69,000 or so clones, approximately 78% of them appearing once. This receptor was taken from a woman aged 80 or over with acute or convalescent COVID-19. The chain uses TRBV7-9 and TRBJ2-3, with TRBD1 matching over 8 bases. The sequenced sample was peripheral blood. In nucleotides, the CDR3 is TGTGCCAGCAGCTCGACAGGGGCCAAGGTGGATACGCAGTATTTT. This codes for CASSSTGAKVDTQYF. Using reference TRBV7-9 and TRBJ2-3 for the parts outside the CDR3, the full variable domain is DTGVSQNPRHKITKRGQNVTFRCDPISEHNRLYWYRQTLGQGPEFLTYFQNEAQLEKSRLLSDRFSAERPKGSFSTLEIQRTEQGDSAMYLCASSSTGAKVDTQYFGPGTRLTVL.